The 5 T cell receptor beta chains in this list originate from one sample, sequenced in a study of Tregs in tolerant kidney transplant recipients. Sequencing used immunoSEQ multiplex PCR; TCRdb keeps in-frame clones, though not all of them. The sample holds fewer than 80,000 clones; roughly 98% are singletons and the top ten take 0.34%. Sequencing used Tregs from blood, obtained before the transplant. Receptors originate from a human donor who received a combined kidney and bone marrow transplant.

This chain connects TRBV6-1 to TRBJ2-1; 10 nucleotides align to TRBD2. The CDR3 runs 15 residues. The trim removed 3 bases at V and 5 bases at J, leaving 4 bases unmatched. CDR1 MNHNS and CDR2 SASEGT come from the germline V gene. The CDR3 protein is CASSDSGRTNNEQFF. DNA of the CDR3: TGTGCCAGCAGTGATAGCGGGAGGACAAACAATGAGCAGTTCTTC.

The chain carries TRBV4-3 and TRBJ1-2; the D gene is possibly TRBD1 (5 bases). Germline V lookup: CDR1 LGHNA, CDR2 YSLEER. The CDR3 has 16 amino acids. Trimming took off 0 bases at V and 6 bases at J, with 17 bases between the two ends. The CDR3 DNA reads TGCGCCAGCAGCCAAGAACATCGGGGGAACCACGATGGCTACACCTTC. Translating it yields CASSQEHRGNHDGYTF.

Written as DNA, the CDR3 is TGTGCCACCCGCGGACAAGGAGTTGGGGGCTACACCTTC. Amino acids: CATRGQGVGGYTF. J is TRBJ1-2 and V is TRBV15; the D gene is possibly TRBD1 (5 bases). Trimming removed 8 bases at V and 8 bases at J, with 18 bases between. Germline V lookup: CDR1 LNHNV, CDR2 YYDKDF (reference sequence). CDR3 length: 13 residues.

This chain joins TRBV2 and TRBJ2-2; D is unclear. The CDR3 contains 14 residues. V lost 11 bases, J lost 2 bases, and 15 bases lay in between. Germline V CDR1 and CDR2: SNHLY, FYNNEI. The CDR3 protein is CASHRVLNTGELFF. CDR3 nucleotides: TGTGCCTCTCACCGGGTTCTCAACACCGGGGAGCTGTTTTTT.

This chain joins TRBV6-1 and TRBJ1-2, with 7 bases that match TRBD1. The trim removed 6 bases at V and 2 bases at J, leaving 9 bases unmatched. In germline, CDR1 is MNHNS, CDR2 SASEGT. CDR3 length equals 15 residues. The CDR3 nucleotides read TGTGCCAGCAGACTTCAACAGGGGATAAACTATGGCTACACCTTC. It codes for CASRLQQGINYGYTF.